Presented here are 24 T cell receptor beta chains from one specimen sequenced in a study of T cell responses to AZD1222 COVID-19 vaccine. The method was immunoSEQ multiplex PCR; TCRdb's version includes in-frame clones alone and lacks a portion of them. The sample lists under 170,000 clones, roughly 94% occurring once. The sequencing used peripheral blood, collected on day 0 of AZD1222 vaccination. The receptors were sampled from an adult in good health.

The rearrangement uses TRBV6-5 and TRBJ1-2, with D possibly being TRBD1 (5 bases). Trimming left V 6 bases short and J 5 bases short, with 13 bases between. CDR1 is MNHEY, CDR2 SVGAGI, per germline. The length of the CDR3 is 13 residues. The CDR3 DNA reads as TGTGCCAGCAGCCCGGGGCTCACTTATGGCTACACCTTC. Its translation is CASSPGLTYGYTF.

The chain employs TRBV7-2 and TRBJ2-7; D possibly uses TRBD1 or TRBD2 (5 bases each). Trimming cost V 0 bases and J 3 bases, with 12 bases left between them. This CDR3 spans 15 amino acids. Germline V lookup: CDR1 SGHTA, CDR2 FQGNSA. The CDR3 coding sequence is TGTGCCAGCAGCTTAGCCCCTTTTGGGGGCTACGAGCAGTACGTC. Its translation is CASSLAPFGGYEQYV.

The genes are TRBV4-2 and TRBJ1-5, with 7 positions matching TRBD1. J lost 6 bases, V lost 4 bases, and 9 bases had no gene match. The CDR3 is 15 amino acids. CDR1 and CDR2 from the germline V gene are LGHNA and YNFKEQ. This chain's CDR3 is CASSLTGESFQPQHF. CDR3 DNA: TGTGCCAGCAGCCTAACAGGGGAAAGCTTTCAGCCCCAGCATTTT.

V gene TRBV4-1 combines with J gene TRBJ1-2; possible D gene TRBD1, 5 bases. V lost 4 bases and J lost 3, with 18 bases in between. CDR1 and CDR2 from the germline V gene are MGHRA and YSYEKL. The CDR3 is 16 amino acids. The chain's CDR3 is CASSRGSRERDYGYTF. The CDR3 nucleotides are TGCGCCAGCAGCCGGGGGTCCAGGGAACGAGACTATGGCTACACCTTC.

The genes are TRBV19 and TRBJ2-2; weak D call: TRBD1 (6 bases). V lost 6 bases and J 4 bases, leaving 12 bases between the germline ends. This CDR3 region has 14 residues. CDR1 is LNHDA, CDR2 SQIVND, per germline (reference sequence). Here the CDR3 reads CASRQGASTGELFF. CDR3 in DNA: TGTGCCAGTAGACAGGGAGCGAGCACCGGGGAGCTGTTTTTT.

J is TRBJ1-2 and V is TRBV6-5; D not certain. From germline, CDR1 is MNHEY and CDR2 SVGAGI. The CDR3 has 14 residues. V was cut by 2 bases and J by 4 bases, with 11 bases left in between. CDR3 sequence reads: CASSYLAGSYGYTF. The DNA for the CDR3 is TGTGCCAGCAGTTACCTTGCGGGAAGCTATGGCTACACCTTC.

This chain uses TRBV3-1 (or the pseudogene TRBV3-2) with TRBJ2-1, with D perhaps matching TRBD2 (6 bases). Germline V CDR1 and CDR2: LGHDT, YNNKEL (reference sequence). Trimming shortened V by 2 bases and J by 8 bases, and 19 bases separated the two germline ends. The CDR3 loop spans 16 amino acids. The CDR3 DNA reads as TGTGCCAGCAGCCAATGGGGCGGGGCCGCCGGGCATGAGCAGTTCTTC. Its protein is CASSQWGGAAGHEQFF.

The chain combines TRBV3-1 (or the pseudogene TRBV3-2) with TRBJ2-1; D might be TRBD2 (6 bases). Germline V gene lookup returns CDR1 LGHDT and CDR2 YNNKEL (reference sequence). Trimming removed 1 base from V and 8 bases from J, with 15 bases in between. The CDR3 extends over 15 amino acids. This CDR3 reads CASSQGALRDYEQFF. CDR3 nucleotide sequence: TGTGCCAGCAGCCAAGGGGCCTTGCGGGATTATGAGCAGTTCTTC.

The chain employs TRBV9 and TRBJ1-2, with D perhaps matching TRBD1 (5 bases). CDR1 is SGDLS, CDR2 YYNGEE, per germline. The CDR3 loop spans 15 amino acids. Trimming took 5 bases from V and 5 from J, leaving 19 bases between them. CDR3 residues: CASRRTAGRGYGYTF. CDR3 in DNA: TGTGCCAGCAGAAGAACCGCCGGGCGGGGGTATGGCTACACCTTC. The entire variable domain, with the rest obtained from reference TRBV9 and TRBJ1-2, is as follows: DSGVTQTPKHLITATGQRVTLRCSPRSGDLSVYWYQQSLDQGLQFLIQYYNGEERAKGNILERFSAQQFPDLHSELNLSSLELGDSALYFCASRRTAGRGYGYTFGSGTRLTVV.

This clone was counted a single time. The rearrangement uses TRBV28 and TRBJ2-5; D is tentatively TRBD1 or TRBD2 (6 bases each). The CDR3 consists of 14 residues. The germline gives CDR1 MDHEN, CDR2 SYDVKM. V was trimmed by 6 bases and J by 5 bases, leaving 16 bases between them. The CDR3 loop reads CASSFPGGGETQYF. The CDR3 nucleotides read TGTGCCAGCAGCTTCCCCGGGGGCGGGGAGACCCAGTACTTC. Full variable domain (rest looked up from reference TRBV28 and TRBJ2-5): DVKVTQSSRYLVKRTGEKVFLECVQDMDHENMFWYRQDPGLGLRLIYFSYDVKMKEKGDIPEGYSVSREKKERFSLILESASTNQTSMYLCASSFPGGGETQYFGPGTRLLVL.

CDR3 coding DNA: TGCAGCCCTACTCGGGGGGATAGCAATCAGCCCCAGCATTTT. Amino acids: CSPTRGDSNQPQHF. The V call is TRBV29-1, the J call TRBJ1-5; D is perhaps TRBD1 (5 bases). CDR3 size: 14 residues. Germline V gene sequence: CDR1 SQVTM, CDR2 ANQGSEA. Between the trimmed V and J ends, which lost 8 bases and 0 bases, there was a span of 14 bases.

The chain carries TRBV5-4 and TRBJ2-1; 15 bases match TRBD2. This CDR3 has 15 amino acids. V trimming: 3 bases; J trimming: 8 bases; junction bases outside the gene matches: 3. The germline V gene encodes CDR1 SGHNT and CDR2 YYREEE (reference sequence). In nucleotides, the CDR3 is TGTGCCAGCAGCTCAAGGACTAGCGGGGGGGATGAGCAGTTCTTC. Its translation is CASSSRTSGGDEQFF. The full variable domain, its missing parts supplied by reference TRBV5-4 and TRBJ2-1, is ETGVTQSPTHLIKTRGQQVTLRCSSQSGHNTVSWYQQALGQGPQFIFQYYREEENGRGNFPPRFSGLQFPNYSSELNVNALELDDSALYLCASSSRTSGGDEQFFGPGTRLTVL.

This chain uses TRBV3-1 (or the pseudogene TRBV3-2) with TRBJ2-1; D is unclear. The CDR3 is 15 amino acids. V was cut by 1 base and J by 5 bases, with 12 bases left in between. Germline V gene data show CDR1 as LGHDT and CDR2 as YNNKEL (reference sequence). CDR3 protein: CASSQGVNPNNEQFF. The CDR3 DNA sequence: TGTGCCAGCAGCCAAGGTGTCAATCCGAACAATGAGCAGTTCTTC.

This clone was counted a few times. Other nucleotide sequences in the sample specify the same CDR3. The chain links TRBV6-2 or TRBV6-3 to TRBJ1-2; D is perhaps TRBD1 (6 bases). The CDR3 has 13 residues. CDR1 is MNHEY and CDR2 is SVGEGT in the germline V gene. V was shortened by 4 bases and J by 4 bases, with 10 bases between the two germline ends. The CDR3 reads CASSLTGIYGYTF. Written as DNA, the CDR3 is TGTGCCAGCAGTTTGACAGGCATCTATGGCTACACCTTC.

The chain carries TRBV27 and TRBJ2-3; D is tentatively TRBD1 or TRBD2 (5 bases each). Trimming removed 11 bases at V and 3 bases at J, with 15 bases between. The CDR3 loop spans 13 amino acids. Per germline, CDR1 MNHEY and CDR2 SMNVEV (reference sequence). The CDR3 nucleotides are TGTGCCGCCCCTGGGGGTAATACAGATACGCAGTATTTT. Its protein is CAAPGGNTDTQYF.

This clone was seen a single time. This chain uses TRBV29-1 with TRBJ2-1; D is perhaps TRBD1 (5 bases). Germline CDR1 and CDR2: SQVTM and ANQGSEA. Trimming took 1 base from V and 0 from J, leaving 13 bases between them. The CDR3 totals 16 residues. CDR3 nucleotides: TGCAGCGTTGAAGTAGGGGTTTCCAGCTCCTACAATGAGCAGTTCTTC. As protein: CSVEVGVSSSYNEQFF.

J is TRBJ1-3 and V is TRBV15, with 11 bases matching TRBD1. The J segment lost 1 base and the V segment lost 1 base, leaving 3 bases of the junction unmatched. Germline-derived CDR1 and CDR2 are LNHNV and YYDKDF (reference sequence). The CDR3 runs 17 residues. The CDR3 region is CATSRAGQGASGNTIYF. Written as DNA, the CDR3 is TGTGCCACCAGCAGAGCAGGACAGGGGGCTTCTGGAAACACCATATATTTT.

J is TRBJ1-6 and V is TRBV6-2 or TRBV6-3; 8 bases match TRBD1. Germline loops: CDR1 MNHEY, CDR2 SVGEGT. The CDR3 is 16 residues long. The trim removed 5 bases at V and 0 bases at J, leaving 3 bases unmatched. CDR3 sequence (DNA): TGTGCCAGCAGTCAGGGGGCGAGCTCCTATAATTCACCCCTCCACTTT. It is translated as CASSQGASSYNSPLHF.

Here the CDR3 DNA reads TGTGCCAGCAGCTTGGGGGCTGAAGCTTTCTTT. Amino acids: CASSLGAEAFF. The gene calls are TRBV5-6 and TRBJ1-1; D remains ambiguous. The V end was cut by 0 bases, the J end by 6 bases, with 3 bases between. The length of the CDR3 is 11 residues. Germline CDR1 and CDR2: SGHDT and YYEEEE.

The V call is TRBV19, the J call TRBJ1-1; TRBD1 matches at 7 bases. CDR3 length: 15 amino acids. Germline V lookup: CDR1 LNHDA, CDR2 SQIVND (reference sequence). J was trimmed by 0 bases and V by 5 bases; bases with no gene match: 6. The CDR3 spells CASSERQGVNTEAFF. For the CDR3, the DNA is TGTGCCAGTAGTGAAAGACAGGGTGTGAACACTGAAGCTTTCTTT.

The chain employs TRBV5-1 and TRBJ1-5, with D perhaps TRBD1 (5 bases). Germline V gives CDR1 SGHRS, CDR2 YFSETQ. This CDR3 region has 13 residues. V lost 5 bases and J 0 bases, leaving 6 bases between the germline ends. The chain's CDR3 is CASRTDSNQPQHF. The CDR3 region has the DNA TGCGCCAGCAGGACAGATAGCAATCAGCCCCAGCATTTT.

This chain joins TRBV7-2 and TRBJ2-1, with 9 bases matching TRBD1. CDR3 size: 15 residues. From germline, CDR1 is SGHTA and CDR2 FQGNSA. V gave up 4 bases and J gave up 7 bases; unmatched junction bases: 8. For the CDR3, the DNA is TGTGCCAGCAGCTCGCCTGGACAGGGGAAGAATGAGCAGTTCTTC. Protein: CASSSPGQGKNEQFF.

J is TRBJ2-5 and V is TRBV6-2 or TRBV6-3, with 7 bases fitting TRBD1. This CDR3 comprises 12 residues. The germline CDR1 and CDR2 sequences are MNHEY and SVGEGT. With V trimmed by 5 bases and J by 4 bases, 1 base remained unmatched. Here the CDR3 reads CASSRDRETQYF. DNA for the CDR3: TGTGCCAGCAGTAGGGACAGAGAGACCCAGTACTTC.

The V and J genes are TRBV9 and TRBJ2-3, with D perhaps matching TRBD1 (5 bases). The CDR3 consists of 15 residues. The ends were cut back, 4 bases at V and 0 bases at J, with 12 bases in the middle. Germline CDR1 and CDR2: SGDLS and YYNGEE. In DNA, the CDR3 is TGTGCCAGCAGCCACGACAGCCCTAGCACAGATACGCAGTATTTT. Encoded protein: CASSHDSPSTDTQYF.